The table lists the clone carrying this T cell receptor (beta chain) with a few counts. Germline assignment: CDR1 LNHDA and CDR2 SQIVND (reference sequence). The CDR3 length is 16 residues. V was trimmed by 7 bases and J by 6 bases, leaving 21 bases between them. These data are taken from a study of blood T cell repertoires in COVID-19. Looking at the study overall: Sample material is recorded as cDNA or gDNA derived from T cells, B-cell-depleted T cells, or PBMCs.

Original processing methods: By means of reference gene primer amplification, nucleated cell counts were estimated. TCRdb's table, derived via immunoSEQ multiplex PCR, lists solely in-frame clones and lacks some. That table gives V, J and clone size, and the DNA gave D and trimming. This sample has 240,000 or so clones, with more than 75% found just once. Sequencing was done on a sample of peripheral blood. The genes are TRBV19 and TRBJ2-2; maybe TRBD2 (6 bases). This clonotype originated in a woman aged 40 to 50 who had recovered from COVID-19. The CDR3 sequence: CASTPRSGGESGELFF. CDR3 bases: TGTGCCAGTACCCCGAGGAGCGGCGGGGAATCCGGGGAGCTGTTTTTT.